One TCR beta chain is described in this entry. These data originate in a study of blood T cell repertoires in COVID-19. About the study: Specimens from acute and convalescent COVID-19 originated in the United States, Italy and Spain. PBMCs, B-cell-depleted T cells, or T cells provided the cDNA or gDNA that made up the material.

This CDR3 comprises 14 residues. V gave up 2 bases and J gave up 7 bases; unmatched junction bases: 3. The germline V gene has CDR1 SGDLS and CDR2 YYNGEE. Per the study methods: Reference gene primer amplification gave nucleated cell count estimates. TCRdb's table, derived via immunoSEQ multiplex PCR, lists solely in-frame clones and lacks some. That table gives V, J and clone size, and the DNA gave D and trimming. The data contain about 75,000 clones, 88% of them singletons. The chain links TRBV9 to TRBJ1-6; 7 nucleotides line up with TRBD1. This TCR derives from a human donor in a cohort sampled during active COVID-19. Sequenced input: peripheral blood. The CDR3 nucleotides read TGTGCCAGCAGCGTGGGGACAGCGAATTCACCCCTCCACTTT. This gives the protein CASSVGTANSPLHF.